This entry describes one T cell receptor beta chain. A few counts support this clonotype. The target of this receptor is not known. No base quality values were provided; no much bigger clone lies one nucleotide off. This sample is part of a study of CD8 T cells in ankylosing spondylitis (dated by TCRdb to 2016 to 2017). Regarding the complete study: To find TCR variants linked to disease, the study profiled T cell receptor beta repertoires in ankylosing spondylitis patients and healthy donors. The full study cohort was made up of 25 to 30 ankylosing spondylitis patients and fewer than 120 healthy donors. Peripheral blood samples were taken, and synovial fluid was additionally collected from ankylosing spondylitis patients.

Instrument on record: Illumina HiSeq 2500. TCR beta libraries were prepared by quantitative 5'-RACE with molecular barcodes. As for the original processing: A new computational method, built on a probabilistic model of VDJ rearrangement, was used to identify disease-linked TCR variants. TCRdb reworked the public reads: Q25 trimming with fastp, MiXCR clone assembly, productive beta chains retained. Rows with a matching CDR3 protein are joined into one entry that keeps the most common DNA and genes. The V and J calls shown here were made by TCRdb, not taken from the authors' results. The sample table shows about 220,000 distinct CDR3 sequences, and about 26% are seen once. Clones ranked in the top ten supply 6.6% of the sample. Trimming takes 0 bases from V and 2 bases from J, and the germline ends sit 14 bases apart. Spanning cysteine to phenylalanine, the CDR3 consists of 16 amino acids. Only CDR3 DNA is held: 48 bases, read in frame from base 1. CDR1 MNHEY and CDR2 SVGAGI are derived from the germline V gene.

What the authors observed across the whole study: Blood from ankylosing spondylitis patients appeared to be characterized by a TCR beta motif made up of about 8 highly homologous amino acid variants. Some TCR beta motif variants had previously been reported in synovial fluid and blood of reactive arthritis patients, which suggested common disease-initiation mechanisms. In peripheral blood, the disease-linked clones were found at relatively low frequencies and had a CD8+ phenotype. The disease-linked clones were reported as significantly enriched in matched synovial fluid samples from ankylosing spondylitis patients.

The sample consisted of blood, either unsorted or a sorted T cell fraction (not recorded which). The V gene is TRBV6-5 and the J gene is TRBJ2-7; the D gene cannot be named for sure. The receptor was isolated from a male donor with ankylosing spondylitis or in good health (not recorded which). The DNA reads TGTGCCAGCAGTTACTCCTCGGGTCTAGGGACCTACGAGCAGTACTTC. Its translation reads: CASSYSSGLGTYEQYF.